Presented here are 19 T cell receptor beta chains from one specimen sequenced in a study of T cell repertoires in cytomegalovirus infection. TCRdb redid the calling of the reads with MiXCR, one entry per CDR3 protein. The data hold 550,000 to 850,000 distinct CDR3 sequences, with around 31% observed a single time. No antigens are known for them. The sequenced sample was cultured PBMCs, obtained from culture after CMV antigen stimulation. These receptors all come from a human donor in good health (CMV status not recorded). Some clones in this sample may be carry-over from other donors' samples.

This clonotype was detected only once. The gene calls are TRBV20-1 and TRBJ2-6; D gene uncertain. The CDR3 extends over 12 amino acids. The V end lost 3 bases, the J end lost 4 bases, and 4 bases lay between the germline ends. The V gene's germline CDR1 is DFQATT and CDR2 SNEGSKA (reference sequence). Here the CDR3 DNA reads TGCAGTGCTAGCGAGGGGGCCAACGTCCTGACTTTC. It yields the protein CSASEGANVLTF.

This clonotype was seen a few times. The rearrangement uses TRBV10-3 and TRBJ2-1; D remains ambiguous. From germline, CDR1 is ENHRY and CDR2 SYGVKD. There are 13 residues in the CDR3. V lost 2 bases and J lost 7, with 9 bases in between. In DNA, the CDR3 is TGTGCCATCAGTGAGGCTGGAACGAATGAGCAGTTCTTC. The encoded protein is CAISEAGTNEQFF.

The chain recombines TRBV6-2 or TRBV6-3 with TRBJ2-3, with 7 bases aligning to TRBD2. The V gene's germline CDR1 is MNHEY and CDR2 SVGEGT. CDR3 length: 15 amino acids. J gave up 2 bases and V 5 bases, and 7 bases lay outside the gene matches. CDR3 coding DNA: TGTGCCAGCAGTCCCCTCGGGACTACCACAGATACGCAGTATTTT. Its protein product is CASSPLGTTTDTQYF.

This clonotype was seen many times. The rearrangement uses TRBV25-1 and TRBJ2-5; D gene uncertain. This CDR3 spans 13 amino acids. The germline V gene has CDR1 MGHDK and CDR2 SYGVNS. V was clipped by 4 bases and J by 3 bases, with 9 bases between them. In DNA, the CDR3 is TGTGCCAGCAGTGTCCGGAGTAAAGAGACCCAGTACTTC. Its protein product is CASSVRSKETQYF.

The chain links TRBV6-6 to TRBJ2-1, with 7 bases lining up with TRBD2. CDR3 size: 15 residues. V dropped 7 bases and J dropped 1; count of bases not matched to a gene: 7. From germline, CDR1 is MNHNY and CDR2 SVGAGI (reference sequence). As DNA, the CDR3 is TGTGCCAGCAACCCGGGACTAACTTCCTACAATGAGCAGTTCTTC. Amino acids: CASNPGLTSYNEQFF.

This clonotype was found a few times. This chain uses TRBV5-5 with TRBJ2-2; D is undetermined. Deletions cut 2 bases from V and 6 bases from J, with 11 bases between. Germline V CDR1 and CDR2: SGHKS, YYEKEE (reference sequence). The CDR3 is 14 residues long. CDR3 sequence (DNA): TGTGCCAGCAGCTTCAATGGGCCTCCCGGGGAGCTGTTTTTT. As protein: CASSFNGPPGELFF.

This clonotype was seen more than once but under ten times. Here the CDR3 reads CSSVAGNNSPLHF. CDR3 sequence (DNA): TGCAGTTCTGTGGCGGGAAATAATTCACCCCTCCACTTT. The V gene is TRBV20-1, the J gene TRBJ1-6; D gene ambiguous. V lost 8 bases and J 5 bases, leaving 13 bases between the germline ends. The CDR3 has 13 amino acids. The germline V gene has CDR1 DFQATT and CDR2 SNEGSKA (reference sequence).

This clonotype was detected only a few times. The chain uses TRBV7-6 and TRBJ2-1; D is undetermined. CDR3 size: 12 residues. Trimming pared 4 bases from V and 8 bases from J, leaving 9 bases between. Per germline, CDR1 SGHVS and CDR2 FNYEAQ. The CDR3 DNA follows: TGTGCCAGCAGCTCTACTACGTATGAGCAGTTCTTC. It specifies CASSSTTYEQFF.

The V gene is TRBV9, the J gene TRBJ2-1, with a possible D match to TRBD1 (6 bases). The V gene's germline CDR1 is SGDLS and CDR2 YYNGEE. The germline V and J ends were trimmed by 0 bases and 5 bases, with 9 bases remaining between them. There are 14 residues in the CDR3. In DNA, the CDR3 is TGTGCCAGCAGCGTAGGTCAGGGGAACAATGAGCAGTTCTTC. The encoded protein is CASSVGQGNNEQFF.

In its sample, this clonotype was seen a few times. The chain combines TRBV12-3 or TRBV12-4 with TRBJ1-1, with 8 bases aligning to TRBD1. The ends lost 6 bases at V and 5 bases at J; junction bases unmatched: 5. CDR3 length equals 13 residues. CDR3 protein: CASRDREVTEAFF. In DNA, the CDR3 is TGTGCCAGCAGGGACAGGGAGGTGACTGAAGCTTTCTTT.

The rearrangement links TRBV11-3 to TRBJ2-5; possibly TRBD1 for D (5 bases). Trimming left V 2 bases short and J 5 bases short, with 9 bases between. The CDR3 is made up of 13 amino acids. In germline, CDR1 is SGHNT, CDR2 YENEEA. The CDR3 nucleotides are TGTGCCAGCAGCTTAACCTACAGGGAGACCCAGTACTTC. This gives the protein CASSLTYRETQYF. Full variable domain (remainder filled in from reference TRBV11-3 and TRBJ2-5): EAGVVQSPRYKIIEKKQPVAFWCNPISGHNTLYWYLQNLGQGPELLIRYENEEAVDDSQLPKDRFSAERLKGVDSTLKIQPAELGDSAVYLCASSLTYRETQYFGPGTRLLVL.

The chain has TRBV20-1 and TRBJ1-3; no clear D gene. Germline V lookup: CDR1 DFQATT, CDR2 SNEGSKA (reference sequence). The CDR3 has 14 amino acids. The V end lost 6 bases, the J end lost 1 base, and 13 bases lay between the germline ends. The CDR3 is CSAEDGTSGNTIYF. The CDR3, as DNA: TGCAGTGCCGAGGACGGAACTTCTGGAAACACCATATATTTT.

The chain couples TRBV2 to TRBJ1-1; the D gene is possibly TRBD1 (6 bases). V was pared by 7 bases and J by 1 base, with 10 bases between. Germline assignment: CDR1 SNHLY and CDR2 FYNNEI. CDR3 length: 13 residues. CDR3 amino acids: CASNFRGNTEAFF. CDR3 nucleotides: TGTGCCAGCAACTTCAGGGGGAACACTGAAGCTTTCTTT.

The rearrangement links TRBV19 to TRBJ2-1; D is perhaps TRBD2 (5 bases). V lost 5 bases, J lost 2 bases, and 13 bases lay in between. CDR1 is LNHDA, CDR2 SQIVND, per germline (reference sequence). The CDR3 covers 15 residues. The DNA of the CDR3 is TGTGCCAGTAGTCATGGACTCGACACCTACAATGAGCAGTTCTTC. It specifies CASSHGLDTYNEQFF.

This clonotype was picked up a small number of times. This chain uses TRBV4-3 with TRBJ1-5; D gene uncertain. Germline V CDR1 and CDR2: LGHNA, YSLEER. This CDR3 is 15 amino acids long. The V gene lost 1 base and the J gene lost 4 bases, with 11 bases spanning the gap. The CDR3 sequence: CASSQVREQNQPQHF. In DNA form, the CDR3 reads TGCGCCAGCAGCCAAGTACGGGAGCAAAATCAGCCCCAGCATTTT.

The chain employs TRBV9 and TRBJ2-4; TRBD2 matches at 9 bases. The CDR3 totals 14 residues. Trimming took 4 bases from V and 5 from J; bases not matched to a gene: 4. CDR1 is SGDLS, CDR2 YYNGEE, per germline. The CDR3 DNA is TGTGCCAGCAGCACCGCTAGCGGGGAAAACATTCAGTACTTC. It codes for CASSTASGENIQYF. The complete variable domain, with remaining parts taken from reference TRBV9 and TRBJ2-4, reads DSGVTQTPKHLITATGQRVTLRCSPRSGDLSVYWYQQSLDQGLQFLIQYYNGEERAKGNILERFSAQQFPDLHSELNLSSLELGDSALYFCASSTASGENIQYFGAGTRLSVL.

This clonotype was seen only a few times. The chain employs TRBV18 and TRBJ2-5; the D call may be TRBD1 or TRBD2 (5 bases each). This CDR3 has 13 amino acids. The V and J ends lost 3 bases and 5 bases respectively, with 10 bases between them. Germline V CDR1 and CDR2: KGHSH, LQKENI. CDR3 DNA sequence: TGTGCCAGCTCACCGGGGGAAATTGAGACCCAGTACTTC. Encoded protein: CASSPGEIETQYF.

This clonotype occurred a few times. V and J are TRBV15 and TRBJ1-5; D not certain. The germline V gene has CDR1 LNHNV and CDR2 YYDKDF (reference sequence). The CDR3 loop spans 15 amino acids. V shed 2 bases and J shed 0 bases, with 8 bases lying between them. The CDR3 here is CATSRTPSSNQPQHF. Written as DNA, the CDR3 is TGTGCCACCAGCAGAACACCCAGTAGCAATCAGCCCCAGCATTTT.

V usage is TRBV20-1 and J usage is TRBJ2-7; D uncertain. This CDR3 spans 16 amino acids. The V gene lost 0 bases and the J gene lost 2 bases, with 17 bases spanning the gap. Germline V gene sequence: CDR1 DFQATT, CDR2 SNEGSKA (reference sequence). The CDR3 here is CSARDLRFGGTYEQYF. DNA of the CDR3: TGCAGTGCTAGAGATCTGAGGTTTGGCGGCACCTACGAGCAGTACTTC.